This T cell receptor (beta chain) was identified in a study of OX40 agonist ivuxolimab in advanced cancers. Turning to the study itself: Prior anti-PD-1, anti-PD-L1 or anti-CTLA-4 therapy was allowed; over 30% had some.

As to this clone: Its target is unknown.

With 6 bases removed from V and 2 bases from J, the gap between germline ends came to 5 bases. The CDR3 length is 12 residues. Germline CDR1 MDHEN, CDR2 SYDVKM. The protocol was immunoSEQ multiplex PCR, while the TCRdb copy is restricted to in-frame clones and leaves out a portion. Found here are about 91,000 clones, roughly 80% of them singletons; the top ten hold roughly 1.1%. Whole-study findings and limits: Averaging showed that CD8+ T cells had more expanded clones than CD4+ did. Clonal expansion from baseline to week 6 occurred in both CD4+ and CD8+ T cells.

The sample here was CD4+ or CD8+ T cells sorted from blood, taken in a trial of the OX40 agonist ivuxolimab. The source is an adult with an advanced solid tumor such as melanoma, head and neck, liver or kidney cancer. This chain uses TRBV28 with TRBJ1-3; no definite D call. The CDR3 spells CASRVAGNTIYF. In nucleotides, the CDR3 is TGTGCCAGCAGGGTTGCTGGAAACACCATATATTTT.